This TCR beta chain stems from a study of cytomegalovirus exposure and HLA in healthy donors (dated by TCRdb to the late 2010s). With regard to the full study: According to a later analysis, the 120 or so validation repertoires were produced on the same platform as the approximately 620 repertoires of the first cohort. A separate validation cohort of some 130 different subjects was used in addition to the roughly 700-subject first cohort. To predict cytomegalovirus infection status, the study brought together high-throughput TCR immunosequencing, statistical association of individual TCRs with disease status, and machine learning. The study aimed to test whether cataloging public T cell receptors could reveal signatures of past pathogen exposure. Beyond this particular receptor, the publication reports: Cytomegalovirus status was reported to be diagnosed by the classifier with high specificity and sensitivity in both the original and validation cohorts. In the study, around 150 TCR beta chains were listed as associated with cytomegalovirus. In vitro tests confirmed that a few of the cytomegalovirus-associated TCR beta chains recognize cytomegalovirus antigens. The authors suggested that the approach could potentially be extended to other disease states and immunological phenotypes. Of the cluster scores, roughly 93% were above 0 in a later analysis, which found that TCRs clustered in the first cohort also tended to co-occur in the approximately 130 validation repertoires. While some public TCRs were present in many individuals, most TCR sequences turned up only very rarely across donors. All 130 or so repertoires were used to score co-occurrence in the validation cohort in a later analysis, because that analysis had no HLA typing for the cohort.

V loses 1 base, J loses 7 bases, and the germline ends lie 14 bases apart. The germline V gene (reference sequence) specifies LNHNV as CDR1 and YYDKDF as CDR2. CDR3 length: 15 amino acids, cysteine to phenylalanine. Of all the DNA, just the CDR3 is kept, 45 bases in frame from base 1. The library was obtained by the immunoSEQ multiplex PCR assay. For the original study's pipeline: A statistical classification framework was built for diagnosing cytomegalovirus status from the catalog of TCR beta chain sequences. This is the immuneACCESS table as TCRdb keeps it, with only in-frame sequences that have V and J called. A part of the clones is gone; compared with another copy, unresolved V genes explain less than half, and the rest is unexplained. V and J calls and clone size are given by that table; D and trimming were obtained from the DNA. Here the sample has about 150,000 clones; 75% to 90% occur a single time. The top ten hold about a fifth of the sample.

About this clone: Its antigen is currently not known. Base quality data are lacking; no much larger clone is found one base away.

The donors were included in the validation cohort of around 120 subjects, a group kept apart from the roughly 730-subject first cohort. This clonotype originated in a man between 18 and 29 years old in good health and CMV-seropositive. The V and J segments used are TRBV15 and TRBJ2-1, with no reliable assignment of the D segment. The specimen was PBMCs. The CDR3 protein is CATSRARVQMNEQFF. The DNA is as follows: TGTGCCACCAGCAGAGCTCGTGTCCAGATGAATGAGCAGTTCTTC.